The clone carrying this TCR beta chain was seen only once. The data belong to a study of blood T cell repertoires in COVID-19. In germline, CDR1 is SNHLY, CDR2 FYNNEI. The V end was cut by 5 bases, the J end by 0 bases, with 14 bases between. The length of the CDR3 is 15 residues. Data came from immunoSEQ multiplex PCR; TCRdb stores just in-frame clones and leaves some out. Altogether some 300,000 clones are present, around 89% being singletons, with the ten largest covering under 8%. This clonotype was obtained from a woman younger than 45 who had recovered from COVID-19. The rearrangement links TRBV2 to TRBJ2-7, with D unresolved. Sequenced: peripheral blood. CDR3: CASSPRVRSSYEQYF. In DNA form, the CDR3 reads TGTGCCAGCAGTCCCCGGGTACGGAGCTCCTACGAGCAGTACTTC.